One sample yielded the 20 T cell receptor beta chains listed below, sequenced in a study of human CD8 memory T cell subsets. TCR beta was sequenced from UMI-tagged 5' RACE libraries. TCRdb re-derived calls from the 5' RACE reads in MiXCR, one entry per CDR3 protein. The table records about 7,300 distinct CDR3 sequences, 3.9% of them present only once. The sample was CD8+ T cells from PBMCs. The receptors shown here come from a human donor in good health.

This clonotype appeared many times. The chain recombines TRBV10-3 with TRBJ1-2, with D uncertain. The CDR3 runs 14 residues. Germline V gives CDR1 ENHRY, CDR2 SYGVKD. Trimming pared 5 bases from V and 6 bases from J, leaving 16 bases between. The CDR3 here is CAISLATTGDGYTF. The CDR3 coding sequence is TGTGCCATCAGTCTGGCCACGACGGGAGATGGCTACACCTTC.

The CDR3 is CASSIGQIDYEQYF. The CDR3 nucleotides are TGTGCCAGCAGTATCGGCCAGATTGACTACGAGCAGTACTTC. The chain couples TRBV28 to TRBJ2-7; D is undetermined. V shed 5 bases and J shed 3 bases, with 14 bases lying between them. This CDR3 contains 14 residues. In germline, CDR1 is MDHEN, CDR2 SYDVKM.

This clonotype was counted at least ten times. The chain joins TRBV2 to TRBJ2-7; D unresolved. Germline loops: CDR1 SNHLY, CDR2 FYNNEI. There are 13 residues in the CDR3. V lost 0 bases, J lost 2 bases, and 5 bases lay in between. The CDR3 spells CASSEAVTYEQYF. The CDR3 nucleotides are TGTGCCAGCAGTGAAGCCGTGACCTACGAGCAGTACTTC. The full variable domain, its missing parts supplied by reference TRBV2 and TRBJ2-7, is EPEVTQTPSHQVTQMGQEVILRCVPISNHLYFYWYRQILGQKVEFLVSFYNNEISEKSEIFDDQFSVERPDGSNFTLKIRSTKLEDSAMYFCASSEAVTYEQYFGPGTRLTVT.

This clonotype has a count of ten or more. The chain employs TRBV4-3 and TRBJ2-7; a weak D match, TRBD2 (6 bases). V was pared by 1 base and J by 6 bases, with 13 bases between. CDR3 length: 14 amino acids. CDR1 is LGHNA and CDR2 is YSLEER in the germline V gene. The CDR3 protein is CASSQGYLGGEQYF. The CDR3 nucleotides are TGCGCCAGCAGCCAAGGATACTTGGGAGGCGAGCAGTACTTC.

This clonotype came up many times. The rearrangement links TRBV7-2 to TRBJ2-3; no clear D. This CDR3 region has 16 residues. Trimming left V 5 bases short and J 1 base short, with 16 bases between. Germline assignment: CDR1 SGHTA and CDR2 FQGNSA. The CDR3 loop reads CASSPIVGDGTDTQYF. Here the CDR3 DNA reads TGTGCCAGCAGCCCCATTGTAGGAGATGGCACAGATACGCAGTATTTT.

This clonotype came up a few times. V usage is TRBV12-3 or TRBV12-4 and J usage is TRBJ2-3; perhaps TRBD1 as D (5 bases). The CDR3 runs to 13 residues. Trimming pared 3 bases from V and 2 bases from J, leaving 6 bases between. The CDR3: CASSFGHTDTQYF. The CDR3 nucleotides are TGTGCCAGCAGTTTTGGACACACAGATACGCAGTATTTT.

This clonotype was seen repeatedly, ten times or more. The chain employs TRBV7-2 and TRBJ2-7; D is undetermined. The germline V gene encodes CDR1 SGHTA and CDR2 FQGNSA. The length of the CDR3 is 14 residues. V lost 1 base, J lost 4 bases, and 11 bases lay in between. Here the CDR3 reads CASSLDRLLYEQYF. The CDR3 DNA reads TGTGCCAGCAGCTTAGATAGGCTCCTATACGAGCAGTACTTC.

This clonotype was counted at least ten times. The CDR3 is CASSQDIGTSGSTTQYF. The CDR3 DNA reads TGCGCCAGCAGCCAAGATATTGGGACTAGCGGGAGTACGACCCAGTACTTC. The rearrangement uses TRBV4-3 and TRBJ2-5; TRBD2 agrees at 14 bases. Unmatched junction bases numbered 7, after V lost 0 bases and J lost 7 bases. Germline-derived CDR1 and CDR2 are LGHNA and YSLEER. CDR3 length: 17 residues.

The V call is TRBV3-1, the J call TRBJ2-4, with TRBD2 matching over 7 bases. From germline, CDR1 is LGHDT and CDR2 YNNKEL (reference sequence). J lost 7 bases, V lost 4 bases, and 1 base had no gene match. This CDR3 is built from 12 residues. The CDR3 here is CASSPRENIQYF. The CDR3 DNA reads TGTGCCAGCAGCCCGCGGGAGAACATTCAGTACTTC. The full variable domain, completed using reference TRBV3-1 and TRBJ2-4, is DTAVSQTPKYLVTQMGNDKSIKCEQNLGHDTMYWYKQDSKKFLKIMFSYNNKELIINETVPNRFSPKSPDKAHLNLHINSLELGDSAVYFCASSPRENIQYFGAGTRLSVL.

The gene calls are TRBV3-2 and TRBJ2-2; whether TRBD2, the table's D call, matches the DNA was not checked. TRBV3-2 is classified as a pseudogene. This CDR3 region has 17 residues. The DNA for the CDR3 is TGTGCCAGCAGCCCCCGGACTAGCGGGAAGAACACCGGGGAGCTGTTTTTT. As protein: CASSPRTSGKNTGELFF.

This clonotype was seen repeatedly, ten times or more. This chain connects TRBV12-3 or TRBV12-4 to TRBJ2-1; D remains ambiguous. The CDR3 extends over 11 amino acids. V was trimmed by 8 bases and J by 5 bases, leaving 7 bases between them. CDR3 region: CASSVNNEQFF. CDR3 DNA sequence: TGTGCCAGCTCAGTAAACAATGAGCAGTTCTTC.

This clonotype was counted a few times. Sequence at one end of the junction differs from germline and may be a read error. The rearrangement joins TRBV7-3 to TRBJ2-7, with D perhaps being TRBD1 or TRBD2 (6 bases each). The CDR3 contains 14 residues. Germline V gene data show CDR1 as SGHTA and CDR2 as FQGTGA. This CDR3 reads CASSLAGGSSEQYF. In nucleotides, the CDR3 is TGTGCCAGCAGCTTAGCCGGGGGCTCCTCCGAGCAGTACTTC.

CDR3 region: CASSEGRDRSTDTQYF. The CDR3 DNA reads as TGCGCCAGCAGTGAAGGAAGGGACAGGAGCACAGATACGCAGTATTTT. The J gene is TRBJ2-3, the V gene TRBV10-2, with 8 bases lining up with TRBD1. From germline, CDR1 is WSHSY and CDR2 SAAADI. V lost 3 bases to trimming and J lost 0 bases; unmatched junction nucleotides: 5. The CDR3 runs 16 residues.

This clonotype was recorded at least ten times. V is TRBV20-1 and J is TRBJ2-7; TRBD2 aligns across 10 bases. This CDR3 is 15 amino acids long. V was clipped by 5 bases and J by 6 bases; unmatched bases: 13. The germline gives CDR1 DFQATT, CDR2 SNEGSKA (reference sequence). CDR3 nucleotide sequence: TGCAGTGCTTTAACCGGGACTAGCGAACTAAGCGAGCAGTACTTC. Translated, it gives CSALTGTSELSEQYF.

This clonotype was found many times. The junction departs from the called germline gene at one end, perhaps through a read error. Written as DNA, the CDR3 is TGTGCCAGCAGGTTAGCGGGGCCCCTCCACAATGAGCAGTTCTTC. This codes for CASRLAGPLHNEQFF. This chain uses TRBV12-3 or TRBV12-4 with TRBJ2-1; 8 nucleotides agree with TRBD2. The CDR3 totals 15 residues.

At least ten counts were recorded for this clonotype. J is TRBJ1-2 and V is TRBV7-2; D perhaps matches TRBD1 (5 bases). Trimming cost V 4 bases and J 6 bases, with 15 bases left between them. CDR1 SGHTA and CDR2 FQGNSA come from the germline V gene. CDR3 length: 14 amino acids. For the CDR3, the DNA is TGTGCCAGCAGCTCCGGGACCGACGATGATGGCTACACCTTC. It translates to CASSSGTDDDGYTF.

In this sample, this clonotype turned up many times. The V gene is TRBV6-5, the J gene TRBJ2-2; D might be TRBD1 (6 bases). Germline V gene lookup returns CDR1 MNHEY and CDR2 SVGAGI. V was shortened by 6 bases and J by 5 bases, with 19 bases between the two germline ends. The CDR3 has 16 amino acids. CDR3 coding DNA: TGTGCCAGCAGCAAGACAGGAGAGCACGTAACCGGGGAGCTGTTTTTT. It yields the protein CASSKTGEHVTGELFF.

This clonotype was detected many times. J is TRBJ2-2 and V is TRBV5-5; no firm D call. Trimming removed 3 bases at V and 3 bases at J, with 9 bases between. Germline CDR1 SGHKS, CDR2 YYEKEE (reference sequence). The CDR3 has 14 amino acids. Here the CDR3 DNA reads TGTGCCAGCAGCTGGCGGTGGGACACCGGGGAGCTGTTTTTT. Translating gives CASSWRWDTGELFF.

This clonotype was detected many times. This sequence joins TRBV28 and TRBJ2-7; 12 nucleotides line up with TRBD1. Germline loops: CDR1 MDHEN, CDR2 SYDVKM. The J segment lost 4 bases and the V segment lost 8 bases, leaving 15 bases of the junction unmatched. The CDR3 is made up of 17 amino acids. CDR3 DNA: TGTGCCAGCCGCACTGGGGACAGGGGGCGCTTCGGGTACGAGCAGTACTTC. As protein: CASRTGDRGRFGYEQYF.

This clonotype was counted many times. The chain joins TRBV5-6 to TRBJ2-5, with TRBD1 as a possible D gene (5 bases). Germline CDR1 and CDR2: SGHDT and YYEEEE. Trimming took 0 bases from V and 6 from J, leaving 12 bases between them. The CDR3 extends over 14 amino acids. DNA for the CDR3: TGTGCCAGCAGCTTGGCGGCAGGGAAAAAGACCCAGTACTTC. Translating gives CASSLAAGKKTQYF.